The rows below give T cell receptor beta chains drawn from one sample of a study of spatial heterogeneity in lung cancer. Via MiXCR, TCRdb re-called the 5' RACE reads, giving one row per CDR3 protein. This repertoire shows fewer than 60,000 distinct CDR3 sequences, roughly 7% found once; its top ten account for 35%. The specimen was PBMCs, collected at follow-up. These receptors were obtained from a female donor with early-stage non-small cell lung cancer. Both conserved end residues are part of each CDR3. D genes are given only for firm matches. For some rows the clone size is stated as once, few or many, or as a class when expanded; others skip it.

clone_size d_call j_call v_call cdr3_nt cdr3_aa
. . TRBJ2-1 TRBV9 TGTGCCAGCAGCGTAGAGGGGGGGACAGTCTACAATGAGCAGTTCTTC CASSVEGGTVYNEQFF
many TRBD1 TRBJ2-7 TRBV30 TGTGCCTGGGACTCGGGACAGGGCCAGATAAGGCAGTACTTC CAWDSGQGQIRQYF
many . TRBJ1-2 TRBV7-2 TGTGCCAGCAGCCCGGCGGAAGGGCGTGCCTATGGCTACACCTTC CASSPAEGRAYGYTF
many . TRBJ1-6 TRBV7-2 TGTGCCAGCAGCTCTTATGGTGGGACCTATAATTCACCCCTCCACTTT CASSSYGGTYNSPLHF
many . TRBJ1-5 TRBV6-5 TGTGCCAGCAGTTACGGGGGCGCGGAGAATCAGCCCCAGCATTTT CASSYGGAENQPQHF
many . TRBJ1-4 TRBV29-1 TGCAGCGTTGCCAGGGCAACTAATGAAAAACTGTTTTTT CSVARATNEKLFF
many TRBD1 TRBJ2-7 TRBV9 TGTGCCAGCAGCGCAAAGGGGACAGGGGGGTACGAGCAGTACTTC CASSAKGTGGYEQYF
few . TRBJ1-3 TRBV14 TGTGCCAGCAGCCAAGTATTACAGACTTTCGGAAACACCATATATTTT CASSQVLQTFGNTIYF
. . TRBJ2-4 TRBV4-3 TGCGCCAGCAGCCAAGGGAGCGTGTCGGCCAAAAACATTCAGTACTTC CASSQGSVSAKNIQYF
many TRBD1 TRBJ1-2 TRBV6-6 TGTGCCAGCAGTCCTCCGGGACAGGGGGTGCATGGCTACACCTTC CASSPPGQGVHGYTF
many . TRBJ1-3 TRBV9 TGTGCCAGCAGTAAGACCCCTCAAGGCGGAAACACCATATATTTT CASSKTPQGGNTIYF
. . TRBJ1-3 TRBV5-1 TGCGCCAGCAGCTTGTCGTCTGGTACCGGAAACACCATATATTTT CASSLSSGTGNTIYF
. . TRBJ2-3 TRBV7-9 TGTGCCAGCAGCCCTCCGTCGGGGGCTCTCACAGATACGCAGTATTTT CASSPPSGALTDTQYF
. . TRBJ1-1 TRBV5-1 TGCGCCAGCAGCTTGGACGGAAGGGGCACTGAAGCTTTCTTT CASSLDGRGTEAFF
many . TRBJ2-1 TRBV29-1 TGCAGCGTTGACGTGGCCCTGAGCTCCTACAATGAGCAGTTCTTC CSVDVALSSYNEQFF
few . TRBJ2-7 TRBV5-1 TGCGCCAGCAGCCTTGTGGGTATTTCGGAGCAGTACTTC CASSLVGISEQYF
many . TRBJ2-1 TRBV7-3 TGTGCCAGCAGCCCGGGGGATTCCAGCTCCTACAATGAGCAGTTCTTC CASSPGDSSSYNEQFF
few . TRBJ1-5 TRBV6-1 TGTGCCAGCAGTGAATCGCGGGCCCAGTATCAGCCCCAGCATTTT CASSESRAQYQPQHF
. . TRBJ1-2 TRBV28 TGTGCCAGCAGTCCAAGATCCATAAACTATGGCTACACCTTC CASSPRSINYGYTF
many TRBD2 TRBJ2-2 TRBV5-6 TGTGCCAGCAGCTTAATGCTAGCGGGGGACACCGGGGAGCTGTTTTTT CASSLMLAGDTGELFF
many TRBD1 TRBJ1-5 TRBV12-3/TRBV12-4 TGTGCCAGCAGTACCCAGGGGGCGTTAAGCAATCAGCCCCAGCATTTT CASSTQGALSNQPQHF
few . TRBJ2-3 TRBV10-3 TGTGCCATCAGTGAAAGGGATACGCAGTATTTT CAISERDTQYF
many . TRBJ2-1 TRBV20-1 TGCAGTGCTAGGGGCGGATTCTCCTACAATGAGCAGTTCTTC CSARGGFSYNEQFF
many . TRBJ1-2 TRBV5-6 TGTGCCAGCAGCTACACGGGGGCGGACTATGGCTACACCTTC CASSYTGADYGYTF
. . TRBJ2-5 TRBV7-2 TGTGCCAGCAGCTTCCGGCGGGAGACCCAGTACTTC CASSFRRETQYF
many . TRBJ2-3 TRBV5-1 TGCGCCAGCAGCCCGCCGCGGACGGGGGGCTTCACAGATACGCAGTATTTT CASSPPRTGGFTDTQYF
many . TRBJ1-2 TRBV24-1 TGTGCCACCAGTGATTCTGGCGGCGCTAACTATGGCTACACCTTC CATSDSGGANYGYTF
few . TRBJ1-4 TRBV5-1 TGCGCCAGCAGCCTACAACCCATTTCAACTAATGAAAAACTGTTTTTT CASSLQPISTNEKLFF
few . TRBJ1-2 TRBV6-6 TGTGCCAGCAGTTACCGGGGGGCAGGCAGTTTGGGCTACACCTTC CASSYRGAGSLGYTF
. TRBD1 TRBJ2-3 TRBV5-6 TGTGCCAGCAGCTTACCGGGACAGGGGGCAACAGATACGCAGTATTTT CASSLPGQGATDTQYF
many . TRBJ2-1 TRBV6-5 TGTGCCAGCAGTTCTAGGGGGTACAATGAGCAGTTCTTC CASSSRGYNEQFF
few . TRBJ2-3 TRBV9 TGTGCCAGCAGCGTAGCCCCCGGGCAAACAGATACGCAGTATTTT CASSVAPGQTDTQYF
. . TRBJ1-1 TRBV5-1 TGCGCCAGCAGGGAGCCAGAGGGGGAAGCTTTCTTT CASREPEGEAFF
few TRBD1 TRBJ1-2 TRBV30 TGTGCCTGGAGATCCCAAGGGGGCTATGACTATGGCTACACCTTC CAWRSQGGYDYGYTF
. . TRBJ1-1 TRBV14 TGTGCCAGCAGCCCCCGGTCAGGGGTATACACTGAAGCTTTCTTT CASSPRSGVYTEAFF